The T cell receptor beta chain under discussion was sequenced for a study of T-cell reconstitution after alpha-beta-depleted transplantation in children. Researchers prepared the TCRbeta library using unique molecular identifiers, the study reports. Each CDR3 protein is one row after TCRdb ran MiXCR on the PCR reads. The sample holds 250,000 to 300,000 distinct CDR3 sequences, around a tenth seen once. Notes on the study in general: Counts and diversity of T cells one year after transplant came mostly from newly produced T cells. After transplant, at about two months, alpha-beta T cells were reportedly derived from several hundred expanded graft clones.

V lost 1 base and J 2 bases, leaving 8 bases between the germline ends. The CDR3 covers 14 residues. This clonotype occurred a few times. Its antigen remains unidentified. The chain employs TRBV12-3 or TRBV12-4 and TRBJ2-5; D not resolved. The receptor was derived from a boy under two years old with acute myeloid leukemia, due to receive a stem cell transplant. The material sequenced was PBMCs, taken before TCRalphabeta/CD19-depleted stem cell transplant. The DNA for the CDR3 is TGTGCCAGCAGTTTAGGCCCGGAGCAAGAGACCCAGTACTTC. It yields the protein CASSLGPEQETQYF.